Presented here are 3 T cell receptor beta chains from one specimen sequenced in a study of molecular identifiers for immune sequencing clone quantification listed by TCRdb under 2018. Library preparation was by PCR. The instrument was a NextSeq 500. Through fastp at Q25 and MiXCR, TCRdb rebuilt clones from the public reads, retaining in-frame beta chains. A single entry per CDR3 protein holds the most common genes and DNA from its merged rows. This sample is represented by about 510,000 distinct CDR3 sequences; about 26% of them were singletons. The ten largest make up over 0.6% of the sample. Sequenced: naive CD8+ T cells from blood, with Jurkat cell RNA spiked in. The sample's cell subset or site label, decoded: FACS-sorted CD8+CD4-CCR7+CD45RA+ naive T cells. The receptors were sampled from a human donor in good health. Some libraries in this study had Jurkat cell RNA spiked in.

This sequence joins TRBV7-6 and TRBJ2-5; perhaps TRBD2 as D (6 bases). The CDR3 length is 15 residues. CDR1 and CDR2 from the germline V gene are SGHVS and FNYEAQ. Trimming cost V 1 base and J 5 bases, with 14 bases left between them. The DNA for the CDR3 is TGTGCCAGCAGCTTAGTCGCCGTAGCGGAGGAGACCCAGTACTTC. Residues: CASSLVAVAEETQYF.

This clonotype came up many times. For the CDR3, the DNA is TGTGCCACCAGTGACTACCTAGCGGGTCTCTCCACAGATACGCAGTATTTT. Protein sequence: CATSDYLAGLSTDTQYF. This chain uses TRBV24-1 with TRBJ2-3; TRBD2 agrees at 8 bases. The V gene end was trimmed by 4 bases and the J gene end by 2 bases; junction bases not matched to a gene: 10. The germline V gene encodes CDR1 KGHDR and CDR2 SFDVKD. The CDR3 contains 17 residues.

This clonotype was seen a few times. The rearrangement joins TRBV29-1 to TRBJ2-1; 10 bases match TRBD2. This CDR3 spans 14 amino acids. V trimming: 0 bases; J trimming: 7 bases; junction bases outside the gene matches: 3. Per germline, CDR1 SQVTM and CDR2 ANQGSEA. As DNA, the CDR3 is TGCAGCGTTGAAGAGGGACTAGCGCGGAATGAGCAGTTCTTC. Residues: CSVEEGLARNEQFF.